The 32 T cell receptor beta chains in this list originate from one sample, sequenced in a study of molecular identifiers for immune sequencing clone quantification. A single record per CDR3 protein comes from TCRdb applying MiXCR to the PCR reads. Of 490,000 or so distinct CDR3 sequences in the sample, roughly 24% were seen once. The specimen sequenced was naive CD8+ T cells from blood, with Jurkat cell RNA spiked in. Documented subset: FACS-sorted CD8+CD4-CCR7+CD45RA+ naive T cells. The receptors derive from a human donor in good health. Some libraries in this study had Jurkat cell RNA spiked in.

In the case of this clonotype: A read error is possible here, since a much larger clone lies one base away. The rearrangement uses TRBV7-2 and TRBJ1-4, with D uncertain. The V gene's germline CDR1 is SGHTA and CDR2 FQGNSA. CDR3 length: 15 amino acids. The DNA of the CDR3 is TGTGCCAGCACCTCCGGCCCGAGGACTAATGAAAAACTGTTGTTT. Its protein is CASTSGPRTNEKLLF.

In its sample, this clonotype was seen a few times. J is TRBJ1-3 and V is TRBV19; D not certain. Per the germline V gene, CDR1 is LNHDA and CDR2 is SQIVND (reference sequence). This CDR3 contains 11 residues. Trimming removed 8 bases from V and 0 bases from J, with 2 bases in between. The CDR3 protein is CASFSGNTIYF. CDR3 coding DNA: TGTGCCAGTTTCTCTGGAAACACCATATATTTT.

Of note for this clonotype: A much larger clone differs from this one at a single base, so this may be a read error. The chain has TRBV28 and TRBJ1-5, with 7 bases lining up with TRBD1. The CDR3 loop spans 14 amino acids. Germline CDR1 is MDHEN and CDR2 is SYDVKM. CDR3 protein: CDSSPRQGYQPQHF. As DNA, the CDR3 is TGTGACAGCAGTCCCCGACAGGGATACCAGCCCCAGCATTTT.

The V and J genes are TRBV20-1 and TRBJ1-1; weak D call: TRBD1 (5 bases). The CDR3 has 14 amino acids. Germline V gene lookup returns CDR1 DFQATT and CDR2 SNEGSKA (reference sequence). V was clipped by 0 bases and J by 3 bases, with 11 bases between them. The CDR3 sequence: CSARDSREDTEAFF. In nucleotides, the CDR3 is TGCAGTGCTAGAGATTCCAGGGAGGACACTGAAGCTTTCTTT.

V is TRBV7-9 and J is TRBJ1-2; no firm D call. The CDR3 consists of 17 residues. CDR1 and CDR2 from the germline V gene are SEHNR and FQNEAQ (reference sequence). Trimming removed 6 bases at V and 0 bases at J, with 20 bases between. The CDR3 DNA is TGTGCCAGCAGACCACCCGTTGGGTCCCAAGCTAACTATGGCTACACCTTC. It encodes CASRPPVGSQANYGYTF.

J is TRBJ2-7 and V is TRBV6-2 or TRBV6-3; unclear D gene. Trimming cost V 6 bases and J 0 bases, with 9 bases left between them. The germline gives CDR1 MNHEY, CDR2 SVGEGT. CDR3 length: 13 residues. The CDR3 DNA reads as TGTGCCAGCAGCAATACCGCCTCCTACGAGCAGTACTTC. It yields the protein CASSNTASYEQYF.

This clonotype was picked up a small number of times. V is TRBV27 and J is TRBJ2-5; D is unresolved. The CDR3 length is 13 residues. Per the germline V gene, CDR1 is MNHEY and CDR2 is SMNVEV (reference sequence). The germline V and J ends were trimmed by 4 bases and 3 bases, with 9 bases remaining between them. The CDR3 reads CASSSLGKETQYF. The CDR3 DNA reads TGTGCCAGCAGTTCCCTGGGAAAAGAGACCCAGTACTTC.

The chain combines TRBV6-5 with TRBJ2-3, with D unresolved. The CDR3 spans 13 residues. The germline gives CDR1 MNHEY, CDR2 SVGAGI. Trimming stripped 8 bases from V and 2 bases from J, with 11 bases between. The DNA for the CDR3 is TGTGCCAGCTCAATCAGATACACAGATACGCAGTATTTT. Translated, it gives CASSIRYTDTQYF.

The chain uses TRBV5-1 and TRBJ1-1, with 7 bases identical to TRBD1. Germline V CDR1 and CDR2: SGHRS, YFSETQ. The length of the CDR3 is 15 residues. V lost 5 bases and J lost 2; bases outside the gene matches: 9. This CDR3 reads CASSHRQGVNTEAFF. CDR3 DNA sequence: TGCGCCAGCAGTCATCGACAGGGCGTTAACACTGAAGCTTTCTTT.

This clonotype was found many times. The V call is TRBV5-1, the J call TRBJ1-1; TRBD1 is a possible D gene (5 bases). The length of the CDR3 is 13 residues. V lost 7 bases and J lost 3, with 13 bases in between. CDR1 and CDR2 (germline): SGHRS, YFSETQ. The CDR3 sequence: CASHQMGHTEAFF. In nucleotides, the CDR3 is TGCGCCAGCCATCAAATGGGACACACTGAAGCTTTCTTT.

This clonotype came up many times. This chain links TRBV29-1 with TRBJ2-2; 7 nucleotides align to TRBD1. After removal of 4 bases from V and 5 bases from J, the junction contained 4 bases not matched to a gene. The CDR3 is 13 residues long. Germline values: CDR1 SQVTM, CDR2 ANQGSEA. The CDR3 sequence is CSVVSGGTGELFF. CDR3 nucleotide sequence: TGCAGCGTTGTTTCAGGGGGAACCGGGGAGCTGTTTTTT.

This clonotype was observed many times. V is TRBV7-6 and J is TRBJ1-1; possibly TRBD1 for D (6 bases). V lost 4 bases and J lost 10, with 13 bases in between. The CDR3 totals 12 residues. Germline V gives CDR1 SGHVS, CDR2 FNYEAQ. The DNA for the CDR3 is TGTGCCAGCAGCTCGGGGACATTTGGAGCTTTCTTT. It encodes CASSSGTFGAFF.

As concerns this clonotype: This could be a read error, since a much larger clone is one nucleotide away. The CDR3 does not end in the conserved phenylalanine or tryptophan, so this is likely a read error. The chain has TRBV4-1 and TRBJ1-1; D uncertain. The CDR3 spans 13 residues. The germline gives CDR1 MGHRA, CDR2 YSYEKL. The V end lost 0 bases, the J end lost 5 bases, and 7 bases lay between the germline ends. CDR3 in DNA: TGCGCCAGCAGCCAAGACCCAAATACTGAAGCTTTCTCT. Translated: CASSQDPNTEAFS.

This clonotype was observed a handful of times. The CDR3 DNA sequence: TGTGCCAGCAGCTTCACTAGCGGGGAGCAGTATTTT. Translated, it gives CASSFTSGEQYF. The chain couples TRBV12-3 or TRBV12-4 to TRBJ2-3; 10 nucleotides align to TRBD2. This CDR3 has 12 residues. Trimming removed 6 bases from V and 11 bases from J; junction bases left unmatched: 5.

Comment on this clonotype: A much larger clone lies one base from this, so it may be a read error. The chain combines TRBV5-1 with TRBJ2-7; TRBD1 is a possible D gene (5 bases). The CDR3 consists of 13 residues. Germline V gene data show CDR1 as SGHRS and CDR2 as YFSETQ. Trimming took off 7 bases at V and 6 bases at J, with 17 bases between the two ends. The CDR3 here is CASGDPLQGEQYF. The CDR3 coding sequence is TGCGCCAGCGGCGATCCCCTTCAGGGCGAGCAGTACTTC.

This clonotype was counted a single time. A read error may be the cause here, since a much bigger clone is one base away. This chain joins TRBV7-9 and TRBJ2-5; D is ambiguous. There are 14 residues in the CDR3. Germline CDR1 SEHNR, CDR2 FQNEAQ (reference sequence). The CDR3 DNA reads as TGTGCCAGCAGCTTCCCCGTAACACAAGAGACCGAGTACTTC. It codes for CASSFPVTQETEYF.

Details on this clonotype: A single base separates this from a much larger clone, so it may be a read error. The chain joins TRBV3-1 to TRBJ1-5; 8 bases are a match to TRBD1. The germline gives CDR1 LGHDT, CDR2 YNNKEL (reference sequence). The CDR3 contains 16 residues. The CDR3 DNA is TGTGCCAGCGGGCAGACAGGGGAAGTGGGCAATCGGCCCCAGCATTTT. It encodes CASGQTGEVGNRPQHF.

This clonotype was observed many times. The chain couples TRBV6-2 or TRBV6-3 to TRBJ2-3, with D possibly matching TRBD1 (5 bases). Per the germline V gene, CDR1 is MNHEY and CDR2 is SVGEGT. The V and J ends lost 6 bases and 1 base respectively, with 8 bases between them. There are 13 residues in the CDR3. Written as DNA, the CDR3 is TGTGCCAGCAGGCCACAGGGCACAGATACGCAGTATTTT. It translates to CASRPQGTDTQYF.

This clonotype showed up many times. The rearrangement uses TRBV30 and TRBJ2-3; D not certain. This CDR3 region has 16 residues. The V and J ends lost 0 bases and 2 bases respectively, with 15 bases between them. CDR1 is GTSNPN, CDR2 SVGIG, per germline (reference sequence). The CDR3 region has the DNA TGTGCCTGGAGTGTACAAAAACACCGAACCACAGATACGCAGTATTTT. It encodes CAWSVQKHRTTDTQYF.

This clonotype has ten or more counts. This chain links TRBV28 with TRBJ2-4, with 14 bases matching TRBD2. Per germline, CDR1 MDHEN and CDR2 SYDVKM. Trimming at V came to 3 bases and at J to 5 bases, leaving 3 bases not matched to a gene. The CDR3 length is 16 residues. CDR3 loop: CASSFRTSGRQNIQYF. In DNA, the CDR3 is TGTGCCAGCAGTTTTCGGACTAGCGGGAGGCAAAACATTCAGTACTTC. Looking up the rest from reference TRBV28 and TRBJ2-4 gives the full variable domain: DVKVTQSSRYLVKRTGEKVFLECVQDMDHENMFWYRQDPGLGLRLIYFSYDVKMKEKGDIPEGYSVSREKKERFSLILESASTNQTSMYLCASSFRTSGRQNIQYFGAGTRLSVL.

Ten or more counts support this clonotype. The chain combines TRBV15 with TRBJ1-5; D remains unclear. Germline values: CDR1 LNHNV, CDR2 YYDKDF (reference sequence). The CDR3 has 19 amino acids. Deletions cut 4 bases from V and 0 bases from J, with 22 bases between. The CDR3 reads CATSTAKTGSVYSNQPQHF. In nucleotides, the CDR3 is TGTGCCACCAGCACAGCAAAGACGGGGAGTGTTTATAGCAATCAGCCCCAGCATTTT. Drawing the rest from reference TRBV15 and TRBJ1-5, the complete variable domain is DAMVIQNPRYQVTQFGKPVTLSCSQTLNHNVMYWYQQKSSQAPKLLFHYYDKDFNNEADTPDNFQSRRPNTSFCFLDIRSPGLGDTAMYLCATSTAKTGSVYSNQPQHFGDGTRLSIL.

Points on this clonotype: This may be a read error, as it is one base from a much larger clone. The conserved closing phenylalanine or tryptophan is absent in this CDR3, likely reflecting a read error. The gene calls are TRBV3-1 and TRBJ2-6; 9 nucleotides agree with TRBD1. Germline CDR1 LGHDT, CDR2 YNNKEL (reference sequence). This CDR3 comprises 19 residues. The J segment lost 4 bases and the V segment lost 3 bases, leaving 13 bases of the junction unmatched. CDR3 in amino acids: CASSHNRGLLQAGANVLTV. The CDR3 nucleotides are TGTGCCAGCAGCCACAACAGGGGGCTCCTCCAGGCCGGGGCCAACGTCCTGACTGTC.

The CDR3 loop is CASSRPATMKNTGELFF. The CDR3 nucleotides are TGTGCCAGCAGTCGTCCAGCGACTATGAAGAACACCGGGGAGCTGTTTTTT. This rearrangement joins TRBV28 to TRBJ2-2; TRBD2 is a possible D gene (5 bases). Trimming cost V 5 bases and J 1 base, with 17 bases left between them. Germline-derived CDR1 and CDR2 are MDHEN and SYDVKM. The CDR3 is made up of 17 amino acids.

As for this clonotype: A much larger clone is a single base away; this may be a read error. This chain links TRBV12-3 or TRBV12-4 with TRBJ2-2; TRBD1 agrees at 10 bases. CDR3 length: 15 residues. CDR3 nucleotides: TGTGCCAGCAGTGTCGGGACAGGGGCATCCGGGAAGCTGTTTTTT. Amino acids: CASSVGTGASGKLFF.

This clonotype was seen a handful of times. V gene TRBV19 combines with J gene TRBJ1-1; no clear D gene. This CDR3 contains 12 residues. Germline loops: CDR1 LNHDA, CDR2 SQIVND (reference sequence). Trimming took off 6 bases at V and 6 bases at J, with 11 bases between the two ends. In DNA form, the CDR3 reads TGTGCCAGTAGCCAAGGGAGGTCTGAAGCTTTCTTT. Residues: CASSQGRSEAFF.

The rearrangement uses TRBV25-1 and TRBJ1-1; D gene unclear. Germline CDR1 and CDR2: MGHDK and SYGVNS. The CDR3 loop spans 15 amino acids. The V end was cut by 5 bases, the J end by 0 bases, with 13 bases between. The CDR3 loop reads CASSRSEGMNTEAFF. CDR3 coding DNA: TGTGCCAGCAGTCGCAGCGAGGGTATGAACACTGAAGCTTTCTTT.

This clonotype has just a few counts. The chain has TRBV27 and TRBJ2-3; D unclear. The CDR3 spans 16 residues. The V and J ends lost 2 bases and 5 bases respectively, with 17 bases between them. In germline, CDR1 is MNHEY, CDR2 SMNVEV (reference sequence). DNA for the CDR3: TGTGCCAGCAGTTTAGGGGTTGCCCCGACCCGAGATACGCAGTATTTT. Residues: CASSLGVAPTRDTQYF.

The rearrangement joins TRBV4-3 to TRBJ1-2, with a possible D match to TRBD1 (6 bases). Per germline, CDR1 LGHNA and CDR2 YSLEER. Trimming pared 0 bases from V and 8 bases from J, leaving 13 bases between. The CDR3 covers 14 residues. This CDR3 reads CASSQDKGVQGYTF. The CDR3 DNA reads as TGCGCCAGCAGCCAAGATAAGGGGGTGCAGGGCTACACCTTC.

This clonotype has more than one count but fewer than ten. This chain joins TRBV19 and TRBJ2-7, with 10 bases that match TRBD2. The CDR3 length is 16 residues. V lost 3 bases, J lost 3 bases, and 8 bases stayed unmatched. Germline V gene sequence: CDR1 LNHDA, CDR2 SQIVND (reference sequence). CDR3 bases: TGTGCCAGTAGTATCACGGCTAGCGGGAGTAGCTACGAGCAGTACTTC. Amino acid sequence: CASSITASGSSYEQYF.

The chain is built from TRBV27 and TRBJ2-7; D remains ambiguous. CDR1 is MNHEY, CDR2 SMNVEV, per germline (reference sequence). Trimming took 0 bases from V and 6 from J, leaving 12 bases between them. The CDR3 length is 14 residues. CDR3 nucleotide sequence: TGTGCCAGCAGTTTATCGGCTCTGGGTTCCGAGCAGTACTTC. It translates to CASSLSALGSEQYF.

V gene TRBV7-9 combines with J gene TRBJ2-6, with D tentatively TRBD1 (5 bases). The V gene lost 5 bases and the J gene lost 2 bases, with 19 bases spanning the gap. The germline V gene encodes CDR1 SEHNR and CDR2 FQNEAQ (reference sequence). CDR3 size: 18 residues. CDR3 amino acids: CASSHPVAGLAGANVLTF. The CDR3 nucleotides read TGTGCCAGCAGCCACCCGGTTGCAGGGCTGGCTGGGGCCAACGTCCTGACTTTC.

Ten or more counts support this clonotype. The gene calls are TRBV29-1 and TRBJ1-1, with 8 bases identical to TRBD1. The CDR3 totals 14 residues. Germline V gene lookup returns CDR1 SQVTM and CDR2 ANQGSEA. V lost 2 bases, J lost 5 bases, and 7 bases stayed unmatched. The CDR3 spells CSVEPQGAYTEAFF. CDR3 bases: TGCAGCGTTGAACCCCAGGGGGCTTATACTGAAGCTTTCTTT.